A selection of T cell receptor beta chains follows, all from one sample in a study of blood T cell repertoires in COVID-19. Libraries were prepared by immunoSEQ multiplex PCR; TCRdb keeps only in-frame clonotypes and omits some of them. The sample holds 200,000 to 250,000 clones; about 87% are singletons and the top ten take 0.85% to 0.95%. The material sequenced was PBMCs or T cells enriched from blood (not recorded which). All receptors come from a man aged 50-59 years who had been exposed to COVID-19. The CDR3 runs from the conserved cysteine through the conserved F or W. The D gene is left open where the match is weak.

V gene	J gene	D gene	CDR3 protein
TRBV7-3	TRBJ1-1	-	CASSLDRDYTEAFF
TRBV24-1	TRBJ1-2	-	CATSDGGGPHYGYTF
TRBV28	TRBJ2-7	-	CVSSTRLLEQYF
TRBV5-1	TRBJ1-2	-	CASSLESGSYGYTF
TRBV28	TRBJ1-1	-	CASSDMSTEAFF
TRBV10-3	TRBJ2-5	TRBD2	CAISDSSGGEETQYF
TRBV20-1	TRBJ2-3	TRBD2	CSASGRLAGADTQYF
TRBV9	TRBJ1-6	-	CASSVGGGNSPLHF
TRBV19	TRBJ2-1	-	CASSPRLSDEQFF
TRBV29-1	TRBJ2-5	TRBD1	CSGSPGTGAQETQYF
TRBV24-1	TRBJ2-1	TRBD1	CATSDWPGQGAVEQFF
TRBV19	TRBJ1-5	TRBD1	CASSIRDRGHQPQHF
TRBV2	TRBJ2-4	-	CASISGDKNIQYF
TRBV18	TRBJ2-5	TRBD2	CASSPLGGIRETQYF
TRBV29-1	TRBJ2-1	TRBD2	CSLASSSGSYNEQFF
TRBV7-9	TRBJ2-2	-	CASSTAPGQSNTGELFF
TRBV7-8	TRBJ1-2	TRBD1	CASSSLDRGLSSYTF
TRBV10-1	TRBJ2-1	-	CASSPGDNEQFF
TRBV5-1	TRBJ2-3	-	CASSWTDSTDTQYF
TRBV2	TRBJ2-7	-	CASSYVYEQYF
TRBV18	TRBJ1-1	TRBD1	CASSRLDRGNTEAFF
TRBV7-2	TRBJ2-3	-	CASRLSRWTDTQYF
TRBV19	TRBJ2-5	TRBD1	CASTSGQAETQYF
TRBV7-2	TRBJ2-3	-	CASSLTGSNTDTQYF
TRBV5-1	TRBJ2-1	TRBD2	CASSPRTSNYNEQFF
TRBV9	TRBJ2-2	-	CASSVVPRRELFF
TRBV7-2	TRBJ2-5	-	CASSLGRSGLWQETQYF
TRBV5-1	TRBJ2-1	-	CASSNTGFDEQFF
TRBV30	TRBJ1-1	-	CAWSVGSRVNTEAFF
TRBV5-6	TRBJ2-2	-	CASTPLERTNTGELFF
TRBV10-3	TRBJ2-7	TRBD2	CAINPGTSGGEGEQYF
TRBV7-9	TRBJ1-1	-	CASSSGVRATEAFF
TRBV5-1	TRBJ1-2	-	CASSLDRATNYGYTF
TRBV11-2	TRBJ2-6	-	CASSVGHSGANVLTF
TRBV5-1	TRBJ1-5	-	CASSSQGGQPQHF
TRBV28	TRBJ1-1	-	CASSLWPVRGKTEAFF
TRBV5-6	TRBJ1-1	-	CASSLGQSNTEAFF
TRBV25-1	TRBJ2-7	-	CASSESSVIRASYEQYF
TRBV5-1	TRBJ2-2	TRBD1	CASSTPGQGWTGELFF
TRBV28	TRBJ1-1	TRBD1	CASNDRGLMAFF
TRBV18	TRBJ2-7	TRBD1	CASSPDRGLEQYF
TRBV27	TRBJ2-5	-	CASSLERRETQYF
TRBV11-2	TRBJ2-7	-	CASSFRYSYEQYF
TRBV4-2	TRBJ1-1	TRBD1	CASSQRPGQDLNTEAFF
TRBV5-6	TRBJ2-2	TRBD2	CASSWGLAGVGELFF
TRBV9	TRBJ2-5	TRBD1	CASSPTGGQETQYF
TRBV5-1	TRBJ2-7	TRBD2	CASRVLLTSGAYEQYF
TRBV7-2	TRBJ1-6	TRBD1	CASSLGGWTGGGSPLHF
TRBV14	TRBJ1-2	-	CASSPYRTLYGYTF
TRBV2	TRBJ2-5	-	CASTGDQETQYF